This T cell receptor beta chain was sequenced in a study of cytomegalovirus exposure and HLA in healthy donors. It was with 60 Vbeta and 13 Jbeta primers that the PCR ran. Data came from immunoSEQ multiplex PCR; TCRdb stores just in-frame clones and leaves some out. The data hold 98,000 or so clones, with around 80% observed a single time. Note on this clone: Its matching antigen is unknown.

Study observations and caveats: In vitro checks showed that a few CMV-associated chains really do target CMV antigens. In a later analysis, V- and J-gene trimming of beta chains associated with a DCLRE1C missense variant, replicated independently. Judged likely to be a sequencing artifact was a cluster of highly shared sequence variants.

What was sequenced was PBMCs. The TCR originated in a woman under 30 in good health and CMV-seropositive.

As DNA, the CDR3 is TGTGCCAGCAGTTTTGCTAGCTCCTACGAGCAGTACTTC. Protein product: CASSFASSYEQYF. J is TRBJ2-7 and V is TRBV28; no firm D call. The CDR3 totals 13 residues. V dropped 3 bases and J dropped 0 bases, with 6 bases sitting between them. Germline CDR1 and CDR2: MDHEN and SYDVKM. The full variable domain, completed using reference TRBV28 and TRBJ2-7, is DVKVTQSSRYLVKRTGEKVFLECVQDMDHENMFWYRQDPGLGLRLIYFSYDVKMKEKGDIPEGYSVSREKKERFSLILESASTNQTSMYLCASSFASSYEQYFGPGTRLTVT.